This TCR beta chain was obtained from a study of T cells in women clearing cervical HPV infection. Study-level information: Controls gave blood once infection was undetectable; cases at lesion identification. With HLA typing for only a few women, HLA confounding remains possible.

This clone registers medium-sized (0.01 to 0.1%) by frequency. Read data end 3 residues before the CDR3 end; the end is taken from the germline J gene. The CDR3 has 16 residues. With 2 bases clipped from V and 7 bases from J, the junction kept 10 bases outside the gene matches. Germline V gene lookup returns CDR1 MNHEY and CDR2 SVGEGT. Clones were read by immunoSEQ multiplex PCR, and TCRdb kept only the in-frame ones, dropping some. There are some 20,000 clones in the sample, with about 6.3% held by the top ten. V is TRBV6-2 or TRBV6-3 and J is TRBJ1-5, with TRBD1 identical over 8 bases. The receptor comes from a woman aged 18 to 75 with a cervical HPV16 infection that either progressed to CIN3+ or cleared (not recorded which). Sequencing input: blood buffy coat. This CDR3 is CASSYGRDRGRQPQHF. CDR3 DNA (partial): TGTGCCAGCAGTTACGGTCGCGACAGGGGAAGACAGCCC.